This TCR beta chain was recovered during a study of T cells in localized non-small cell lung cancer. Findings of the study overall: Detection in adjacent lung was observed for a median roughly 62 of the top 100 tumor clones.

TCRdb's table, derived via immunoSEQ multiplex PCR, lists solely in-frame clones and lacks some. In the table there are around 70,000 clones, less than 90% of which are singletons. As for this clone: Its antigen is undetermined.

The sequence was obtained from a male donor at least 60 years old with stage III squamous cell lung carcinoma. The sequenced sample was peripheral blood, obtained before any cancer treatment.

The DNA for the CDR3 is TGTGCCAGCAGCCAAGGCGGGGGCCGGAACACCGGGGAGCTGTTTTTT. This gives the protein CASSQGGGRNTGELFF. The chain uses TRBV4-2 and TRBJ2-2; the D gene is possibly TRBD2 (7 bases). The V gene lost 1 base and the J gene lost 1 base, with 10 bases spanning the gap. CDR3 length: 16 amino acids. Germline lookup yields CDR1 LGHNA and CDR2 YNFKEQ.